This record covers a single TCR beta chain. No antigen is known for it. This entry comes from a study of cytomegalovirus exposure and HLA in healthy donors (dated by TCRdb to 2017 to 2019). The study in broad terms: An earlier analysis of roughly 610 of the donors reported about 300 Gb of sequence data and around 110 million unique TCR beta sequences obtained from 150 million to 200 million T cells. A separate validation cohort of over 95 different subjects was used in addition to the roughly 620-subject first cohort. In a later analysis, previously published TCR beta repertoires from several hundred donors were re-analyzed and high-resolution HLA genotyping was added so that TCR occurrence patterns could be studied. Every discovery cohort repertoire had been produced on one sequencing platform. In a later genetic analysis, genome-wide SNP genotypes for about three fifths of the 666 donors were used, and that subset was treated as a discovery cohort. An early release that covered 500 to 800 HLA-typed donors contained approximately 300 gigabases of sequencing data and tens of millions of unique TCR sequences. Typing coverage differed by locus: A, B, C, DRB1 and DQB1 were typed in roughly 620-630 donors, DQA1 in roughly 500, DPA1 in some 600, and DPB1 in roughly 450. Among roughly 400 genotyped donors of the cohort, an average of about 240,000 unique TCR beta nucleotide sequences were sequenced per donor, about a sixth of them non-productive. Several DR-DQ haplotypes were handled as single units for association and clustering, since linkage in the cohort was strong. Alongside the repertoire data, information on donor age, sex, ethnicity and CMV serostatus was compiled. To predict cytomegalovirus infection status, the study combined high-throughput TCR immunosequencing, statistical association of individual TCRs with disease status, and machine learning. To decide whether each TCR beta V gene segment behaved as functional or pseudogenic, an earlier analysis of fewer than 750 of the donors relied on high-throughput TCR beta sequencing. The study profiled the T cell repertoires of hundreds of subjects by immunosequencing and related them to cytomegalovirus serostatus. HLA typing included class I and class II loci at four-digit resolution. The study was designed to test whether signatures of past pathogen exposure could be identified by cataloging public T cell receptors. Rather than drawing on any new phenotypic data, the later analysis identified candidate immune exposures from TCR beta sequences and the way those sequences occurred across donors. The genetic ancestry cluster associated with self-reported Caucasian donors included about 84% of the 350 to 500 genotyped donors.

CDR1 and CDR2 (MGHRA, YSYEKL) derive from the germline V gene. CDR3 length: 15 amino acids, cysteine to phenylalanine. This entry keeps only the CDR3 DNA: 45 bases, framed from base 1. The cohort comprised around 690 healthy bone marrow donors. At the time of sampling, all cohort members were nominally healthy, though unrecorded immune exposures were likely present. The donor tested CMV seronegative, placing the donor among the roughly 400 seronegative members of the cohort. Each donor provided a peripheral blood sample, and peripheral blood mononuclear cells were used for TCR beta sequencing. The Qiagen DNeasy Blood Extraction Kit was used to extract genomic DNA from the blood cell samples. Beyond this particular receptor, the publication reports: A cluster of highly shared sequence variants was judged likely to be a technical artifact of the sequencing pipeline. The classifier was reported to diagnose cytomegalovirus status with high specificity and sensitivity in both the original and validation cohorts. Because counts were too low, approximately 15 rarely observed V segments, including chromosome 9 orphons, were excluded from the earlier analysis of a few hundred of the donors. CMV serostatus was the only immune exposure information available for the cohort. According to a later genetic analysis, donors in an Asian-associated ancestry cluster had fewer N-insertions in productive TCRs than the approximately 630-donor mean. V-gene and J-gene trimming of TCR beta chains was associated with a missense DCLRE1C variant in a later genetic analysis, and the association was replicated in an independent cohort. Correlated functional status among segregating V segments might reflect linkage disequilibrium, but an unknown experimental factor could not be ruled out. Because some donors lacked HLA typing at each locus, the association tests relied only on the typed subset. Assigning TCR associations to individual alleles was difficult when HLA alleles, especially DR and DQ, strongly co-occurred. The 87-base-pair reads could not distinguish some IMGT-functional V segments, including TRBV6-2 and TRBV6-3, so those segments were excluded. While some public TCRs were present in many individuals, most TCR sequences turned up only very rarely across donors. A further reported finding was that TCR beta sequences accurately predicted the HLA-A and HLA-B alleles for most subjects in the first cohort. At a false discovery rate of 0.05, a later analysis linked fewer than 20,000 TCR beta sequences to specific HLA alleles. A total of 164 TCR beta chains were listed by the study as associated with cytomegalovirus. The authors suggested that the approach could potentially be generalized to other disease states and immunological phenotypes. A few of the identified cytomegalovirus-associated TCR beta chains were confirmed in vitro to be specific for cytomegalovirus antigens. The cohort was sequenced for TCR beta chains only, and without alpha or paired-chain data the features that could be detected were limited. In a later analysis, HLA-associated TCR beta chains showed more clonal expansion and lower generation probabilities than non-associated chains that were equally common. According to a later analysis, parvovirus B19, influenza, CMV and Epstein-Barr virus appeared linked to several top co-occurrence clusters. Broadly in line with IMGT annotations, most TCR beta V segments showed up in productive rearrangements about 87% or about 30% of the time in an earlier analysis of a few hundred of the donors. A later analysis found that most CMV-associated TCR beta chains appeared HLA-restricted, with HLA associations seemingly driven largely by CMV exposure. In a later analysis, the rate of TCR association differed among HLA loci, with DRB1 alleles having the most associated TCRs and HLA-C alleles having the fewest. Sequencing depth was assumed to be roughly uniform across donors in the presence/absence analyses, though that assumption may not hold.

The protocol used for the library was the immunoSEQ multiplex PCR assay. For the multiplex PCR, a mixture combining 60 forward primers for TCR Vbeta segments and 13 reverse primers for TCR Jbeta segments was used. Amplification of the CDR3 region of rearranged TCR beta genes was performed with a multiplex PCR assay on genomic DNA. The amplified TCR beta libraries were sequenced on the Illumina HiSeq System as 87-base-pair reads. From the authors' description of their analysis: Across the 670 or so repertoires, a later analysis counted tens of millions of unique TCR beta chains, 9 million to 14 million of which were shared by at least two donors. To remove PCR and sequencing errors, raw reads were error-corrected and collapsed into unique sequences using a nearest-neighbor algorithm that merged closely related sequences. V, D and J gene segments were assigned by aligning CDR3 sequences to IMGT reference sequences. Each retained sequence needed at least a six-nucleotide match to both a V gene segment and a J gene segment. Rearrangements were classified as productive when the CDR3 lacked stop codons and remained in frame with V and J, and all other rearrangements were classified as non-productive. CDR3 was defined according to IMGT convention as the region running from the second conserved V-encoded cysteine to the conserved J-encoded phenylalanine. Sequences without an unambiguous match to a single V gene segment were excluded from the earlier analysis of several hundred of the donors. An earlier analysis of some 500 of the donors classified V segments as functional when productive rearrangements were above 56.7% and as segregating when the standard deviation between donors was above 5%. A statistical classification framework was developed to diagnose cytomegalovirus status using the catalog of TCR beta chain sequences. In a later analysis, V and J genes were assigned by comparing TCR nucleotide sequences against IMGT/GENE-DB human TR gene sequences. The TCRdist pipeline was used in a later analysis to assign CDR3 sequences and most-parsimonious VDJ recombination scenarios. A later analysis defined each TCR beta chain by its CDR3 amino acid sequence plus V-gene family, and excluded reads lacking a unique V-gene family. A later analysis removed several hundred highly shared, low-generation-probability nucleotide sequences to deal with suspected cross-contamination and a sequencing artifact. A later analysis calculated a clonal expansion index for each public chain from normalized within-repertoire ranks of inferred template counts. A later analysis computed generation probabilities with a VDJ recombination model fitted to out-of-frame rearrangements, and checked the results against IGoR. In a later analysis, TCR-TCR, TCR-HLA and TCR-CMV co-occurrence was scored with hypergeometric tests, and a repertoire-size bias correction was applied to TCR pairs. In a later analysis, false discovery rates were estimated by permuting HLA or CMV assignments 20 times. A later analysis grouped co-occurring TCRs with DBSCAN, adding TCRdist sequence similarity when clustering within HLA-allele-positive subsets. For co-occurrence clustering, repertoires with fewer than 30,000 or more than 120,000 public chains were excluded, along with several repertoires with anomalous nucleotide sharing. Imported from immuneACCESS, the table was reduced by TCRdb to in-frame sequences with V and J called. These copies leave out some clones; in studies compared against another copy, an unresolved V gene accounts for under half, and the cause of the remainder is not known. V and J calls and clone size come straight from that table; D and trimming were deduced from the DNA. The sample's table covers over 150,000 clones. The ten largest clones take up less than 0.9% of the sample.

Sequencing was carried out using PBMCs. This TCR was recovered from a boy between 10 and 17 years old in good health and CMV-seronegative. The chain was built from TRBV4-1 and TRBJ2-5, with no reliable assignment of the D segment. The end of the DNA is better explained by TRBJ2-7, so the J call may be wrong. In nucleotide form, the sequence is TGCGCCAGCAGCCAAGATCCGGGTCTAACCTACGAGCAGTACTTC. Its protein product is CASSQDPGLTYEQYF.